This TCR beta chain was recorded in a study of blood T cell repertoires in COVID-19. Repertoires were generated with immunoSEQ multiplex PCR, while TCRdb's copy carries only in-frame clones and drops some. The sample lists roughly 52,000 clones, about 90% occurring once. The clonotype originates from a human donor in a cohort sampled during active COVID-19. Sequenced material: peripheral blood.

In nucleotides, the CDR3 is TGTGCCAGCAGTGAACAGGGCCACACTGAAGCTTTCTTT. Translating it yields CASSEQGHTEAFF. The chain is built from TRBV25-1 and TRBJ1-1; D is possibly TRBD1 (5 bases). This CDR3 has 13 residues. The V gene's germline CDR1 is MGHDK and CDR2 SYGVNS. The V end was cut by 2 bases, the J end by 3 bases, with 7 bases between.